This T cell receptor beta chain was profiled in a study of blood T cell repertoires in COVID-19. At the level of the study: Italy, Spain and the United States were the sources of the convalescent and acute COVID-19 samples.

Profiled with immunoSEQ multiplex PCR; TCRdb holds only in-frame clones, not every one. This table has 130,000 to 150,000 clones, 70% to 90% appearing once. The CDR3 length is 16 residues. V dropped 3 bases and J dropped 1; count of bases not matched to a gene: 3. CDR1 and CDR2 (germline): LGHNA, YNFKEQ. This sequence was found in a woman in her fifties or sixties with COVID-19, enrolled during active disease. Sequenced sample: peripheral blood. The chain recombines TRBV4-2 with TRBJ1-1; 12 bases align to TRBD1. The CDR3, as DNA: TGTGCCAGCAGCCAGGGACAGGGGGCAGGGAACACTGAAGCTTTCTTT. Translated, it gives CASSQGQGAGNTEAFF.